What follows describes a single T cell receptor beta chain. Generated by immunoSEQ multiplex PCR, the TCRdb table keeps only in-frame clones and is missing some. The sample lists 200,000 to 300,000 clones; about 90% were seen once. The data stem from a study of blood T cell repertoires in COVID-19. CDR1 is SQVTM and CDR2 is ANQGSEA in the germline V gene. The V gene lost 5 bases and the J gene lost 6 bases, with 7 bases spanning the gap. The CDR3 contains 11 residues. The sequenced sample consisted of peripheral blood. The origin of this receptor is a woman aged 45-65 years with acute or convalescent COVID-19. The rearrangement joins TRBV29-1 to TRBJ2-2; D ambiguous. The CDR3 is CSVSSSGELFF. Here the CDR3 DNA reads TGCAGCGTTTCGTCGTCCGGGGAGCTGTTTTTT.